The rows below give T cell receptor beta chains drawn from one sample of a study of CD8+ T cells in alopecia areata. The repertoire was sequenced with immunoSEQ multiplex PCR; TCRdb's copy has only in-frame clones and lacks some. The top ten hold approximately 0.99% of the sample, which has around 140,000 clones, approximately 51% seen once. The sample consisted of CD4+ T cells sorted from blood, taken at week 0. The origin of the receptors is a human donor with alopecia areata. The CDR3 runs from the conserved cysteine through the conserved F or W. D genes are given only for firm matches. The size entry is marked missing in some rows and otherwise reads once, few, many or a size class.

TRBV29-1	NA	TRBJ2-5	NA	CSSEGTGTQYF	TGCAGCTCCGAAGGGACGGGGACCCAGTACTTC
TRBV4-2	TRBD1	TRBJ1-2	NA	CASSQAGGGWGYTF	TGTGCCAGCAGCCAAGCGGGAGGGGGCTGGGGCTACACCTTC
TRBV29-1	TRBD1	TRBJ1-4	few	CSVAGTGQEKLFF	TGCAGCGTGGCCGGGACAGGGCAGGAAAAACTGTTTTTT
TRBV7-2	NA	TRBJ2-5	NA	CASSLGSQETQYF	TGTGCCAGCAGCTTGGGCAGTCAAGAGACCCAGTACTTC
TRBV4-1	NA	TRBJ1-5	few	CASSQVLRLNQPQHF	TGCGCCAGCAGCCAAGTACTGAGACTGAATCAGCCCCAGCATTTT
TRBV6-1	NA	TRBJ2-4	few	CASTTANIQYF	TGTGCCAGCACAACCGCAAACATTCAGTACTTC
TRBV30	NA	TRBJ2-6	NA	CAWSPKGVSGANVLTF	TGTGCCTGGAGTCCGAAGGGGGTCTCTGGGGCCAACGTCCTGACTTTC
TRBV7-2	NA	TRBJ1-5	NA	CASSFGDQPQHF	TGTGCCAGCAGCTTTGGCGATCAGCCCCAGCATTTT
TRBV25-1	NA	TRBJ1-2	NA	CASSESDWGHGYTF	TGTGCCAGCAGTGAGTCGGACTGGGGGCATGGCTACACCTTC
TRBV29-1	TRBD2	TRBJ2-1	NA	CSVEPSGRFEQFF	TGCAGCGTAGAGCCCAGCGGGAGGTTTGAGCAGTTCTTC
TRBV5-6	NA	TRBJ1-2	NA	CASSLASGSGYTF	TGTGCCAGCAGCTTGGCCTCAGGGAGTGGCTACACCTTC
TRBV13	NA	TRBJ2-4	NA	CASSLKNIQYF	TGTGCCAGCAGCCTCAAAAACATTCAGTACTTC
TRBV30	NA	TRBJ1-1	NA	CAWSNFAEAFF	TGTGCCTGGAGTAATTTTGCTGAAGCTTTCTTT
TRBV11-2	NA	TRBJ2-5	once	CASSSIGAGPETQYF	TGTGCCAGCAGCTCCATCGGTGCAGGTCCGGAGACCCAGTACTTC
TRBV30	TRBD1	TRBJ1-2	few	CASQRGLDYGYTF	TGTGCCTCACAAAGGGGGCTAGACTATGGCTACACCTTC
TRBV2	NA	TRBJ2-5	NA	CASRPTGSPQYF	TGTGCCAGCAGACCGACAGGCTCTCCCCAGTACTTC
TRBV30	NA	TRBJ2-2	NA	CAWSAMAGELFF	TGTGCCTGGAGTGCAATGGCTGGGGAGCTGTTTTTT
TRBV2	TRBD2	TRBJ2-5	few	CANSSGNQETQYF	TGTGCCAACTCTAGCGGGAACCAAGAGACCCAGTACTTC
TRBV5-6	NA	TRBJ2-3	few	CASSFVGQATDTQYF	TGTGCCAGCAGCTTCGTGGGGCAGGCTACAGATACGCAGTATTTT
TRBV30	TRBD1	TRBJ2-7	NA	CAWSRRTGRSYEQYF	TGTGCCTGGAGTAGAAGGACAGGCCGGTCCTACGAGCAGTACTTC
TRBV4-3	NA	TRBJ2-5	NA	CASSQDGGRASWETQYF	TGCGCCAGCAGCCAAGATGGGGGGCGGGCCAGCTGGGAGACCCAGTACTTC
TRBV5-5	TRBD2	TRBJ2-1	NA	CASSTSPSGRWNEQFF	TGTGCCAGCAGCACCTCACCTAGCGGGAGATGGAATGAGCAGTTCTTC
TRBV5-1	NA	TRBJ1-2	NA	CASSPDSYGYTF	TGCGCCAGCAGCCCGGACTCGTACGGCTACACCTTC
TRBV6-5	TRBD2	TRBJ2-1	NA	CASSYSLLAGGNEQFF	TGTGCCAGCAGTTACTCGCTTTTAGCGGGAGGCAATGAGCAGTTCTTC
TRBV7-9	NA	TRBJ2-7	NA	CASRSGAGAPYEQYF	TGTGCCAGCAGGTCAGGGGCAGGGGCACCCTACGAGCAGTACTTC
TRBV30	NA	TRBJ1-1	NA	CAWSQGLGTEAFF	TGTGCCTGGAGTCAGGGGCTCGGCACTGAAGCTTTCTTT
TRBV2	NA	TRBJ2-6	NA	CASSVSGANVLTF	TGTGCCAGCTCCGTCTCTGGGGCCAACGTCCTGACTTTC
TRBV30	TRBD1	TRBJ2-3	NA	CAWTSIPGQGPVF	TGTGCCTGGACCTCAATCCCCGGACAGGGCCCGGTTTTT
TRBV7-2	TRBD2	TRBJ2-1	NA	CASSTTSGIYNEQFF	TGTGCCAGCAGCACTACTAGCGGAATCTACAATGAGCAGTTCTTC
TRBV29-1	TRBD2	TRBJ2-7	few	CSVGTTGTYEQYF	TGCAGCGTAGGGACTACCGGTACCTACGAGCAGTACTTC
TRBV6-6	TRBD1	TRBJ1-2	few	CASSSGTGGGYTF	TGTGCCAGCAGCTCCGGGACAGGGGGTGGCTACACCTTC
TRBV7-4	TRBD2	TRBJ2-7	NA	CASSLGTSGENNSYEQYF	TGTGCCAGCAGCTTAGGGACTAGCGGAGAAAATAACTCCTACGAGCAGTACTTC
TRBV27	TRBD2	TRBJ2-7	once	CASSPRLAGGFSEQYF	TGTGCCAGCAGTCCCCGCCTAGCGGGAGGATTCTCCGAGCAGTACTTC
TRBV23-1	NA	TRBJ1-2	NA	CASSQPNRQANYGYTF	TGCGCCAGCAGTCAACCCAATAGACAGGCAAACTATGGCTACACCTTC
TRBV11-2	NA	TRBJ1-1	few	CASSQWGTEAFF	TGTGCCAGCAGCCAATGGGGCACTGAAGCTTTCTTT
TRBV10-3	NA	TRBJ2-2	NA	CAINGESNTGELFF	TGTGCCATCAATGGGGAGAGCAACACCGGGGAGCTGTTTTTT
TRBV5-6	NA	TRBJ1-4	NA	CASSLRGAINEKLFF	TGTGCCAGCAGCTTGCGAGGGGCGATTAATGAAAAACTGTTTTTT
TRBV30	NA	TRBJ1-1	NA	CAWGQPNTEAFF	TGTGCCTGGGGACAACCCAACACTGAAGCTTTCTTT
TRBV27	NA	TRBJ2-4	NA	CASSRDTSVGTKNIQYF	TGTGCCAGCAGTCGAGATACTAGTGTTGGGACCAAAAACATTCAGTACTTC
TRBV29-1	TRBD1	TRBJ1-1	few	CSVDRGSNTEAFF	TGCAGCGTCGACAGGGGCTCGAACACTGAAGCTTTCTTT
TRBV27	NA	TRBJ1-1	NA	CASSLEGKRTEAFF	TGTGCCAGCAGTTTAGAGGGGAAGAGGACTGAAGCTTTCTTT
TRBV5-1	NA	TRBJ1-4	NA	CASSLTGATNEKLFF	TGCGCCAGCAGCCTTACAGGAGCAACTAATGAAAAACTGTTTTTT
TRBV29-1	TRBD1	TRBJ2-1	NA	CSVRQGVRNEQFF	TGCAGCGTCAGACAGGGGGTTAGAAATGAGCAGTTCTTC
TRBV5-1	TRBD2	TRBJ2-3	NA	CASSLQGTSGNTDTQYF	TGCGCCAGCAGCTTGCAGGGGACTAGCGGGAACACAGATACGCAGTATTTT
TRBV9	TRBD1	TRBJ2-7	NA	CASSVATGAAYEQYF	TGTGCCAGCAGCGTAGCTACAGGGGCAGCATACGAGCAGTACTTC
TRBV5-1	NA	TRBJ1-1	once	CASSVVGQNTEAFF	TGCGCCAGCAGCGTAGTTGGGCAGAACACTGAAGCTTTCTTT
TRBV15	NA	TRBJ2-3	NA	CATRRADTQYF	TGTGCCACCAGAAGAGCAGATACGCAGTATTTT
TRBV30	NA	TRBJ1-3	NA	CAWSVGGAAGNTIYF	TGTGCCTGGAGTGTAGGGGGGGCAGCTGGAAACACCATATATTTT
TRBV6-5	NA	TRBJ2-3	NA	CASGSGGGSTDTQYF	TGTGCCAGCGGCTCAGGGGGAGGGTCAACAGATACGCAGTATTTT
TRBV29-1	TRBD2	TRBJ2-1	NA	CSVGGGWAGGLNEQFF	TGCAGCGTCGGTGGGGGATGGGCGGGAGGGCTTAATGAGCAGTTCTTC
TRBV29-1	NA	TRBJ2-5	NA	CSVEGGGVETQYF	TGCAGCGTTGAGGGAGGGGGCGTGGAGACCCAGTACTTC
TRBV5-1	NA	TRBJ2-2	NA	CASSLAQGTGELFF	TGCGCCAGCAGCTTGGCTCAGGGCACCGGGGAGCTGTTTTTT
TRBV29-1	TRBD1	TRBJ2-7	NA	CSAGGQGRFEQYF	TGCAGCGCTGGGGGACAGGGAAGGTTCGAGCAGTACTTC